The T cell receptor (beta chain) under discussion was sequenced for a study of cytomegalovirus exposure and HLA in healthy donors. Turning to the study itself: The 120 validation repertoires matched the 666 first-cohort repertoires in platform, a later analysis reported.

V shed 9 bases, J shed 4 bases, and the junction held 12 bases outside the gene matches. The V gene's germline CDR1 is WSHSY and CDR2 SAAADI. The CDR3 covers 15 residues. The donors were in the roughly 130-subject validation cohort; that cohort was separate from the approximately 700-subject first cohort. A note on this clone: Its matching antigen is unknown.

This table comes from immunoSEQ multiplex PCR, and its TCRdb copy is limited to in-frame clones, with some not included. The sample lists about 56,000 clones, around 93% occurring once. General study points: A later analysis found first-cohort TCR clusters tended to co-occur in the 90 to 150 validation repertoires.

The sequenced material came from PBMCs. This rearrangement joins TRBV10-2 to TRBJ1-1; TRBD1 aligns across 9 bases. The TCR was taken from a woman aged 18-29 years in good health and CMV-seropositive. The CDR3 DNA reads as TGCGCCAGTGTCCCGGGACAGGGTAGGGGCACTGAAGCTTTCTTT. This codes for CASVPGQGRGTEAFF.